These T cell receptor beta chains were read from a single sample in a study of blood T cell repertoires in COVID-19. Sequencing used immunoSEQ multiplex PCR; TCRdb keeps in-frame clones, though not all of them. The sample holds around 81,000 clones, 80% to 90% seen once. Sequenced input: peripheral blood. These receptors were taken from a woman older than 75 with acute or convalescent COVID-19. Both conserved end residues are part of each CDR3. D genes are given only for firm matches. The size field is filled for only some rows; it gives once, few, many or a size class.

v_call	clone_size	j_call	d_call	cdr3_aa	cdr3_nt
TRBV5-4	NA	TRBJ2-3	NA	CASSFRGNTDTQYF	TGTGCCAGCAGCTTTAGAGGGAATACAGATACGCAGTATTTT
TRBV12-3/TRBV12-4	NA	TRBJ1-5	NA	CASSSQAQPQHF	TGTGCCAGCAGTTCCCAGGCTCAGCCCCAGCATTTT
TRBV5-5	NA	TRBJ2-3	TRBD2	CASSLNGGSPVDTQYF	TGTGCCAGCAGCTTAAACGGGGGGTCCCCAGTAGATACGCAGTATTTT
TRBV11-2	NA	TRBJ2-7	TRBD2	CASSLDGLAGAPYEQYF	TGTGCCAGCAGCTTAGATGGACTAGCGGGAGCTCCCTACGAGCAGTACTTC
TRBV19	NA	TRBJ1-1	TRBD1	CASTRGPGQGMNTEAFF	TGTGCCAGTACCCGGGGCCCGGGACAGGGAATGAACACTGAAGCTTTCTTT
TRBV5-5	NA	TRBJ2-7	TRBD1	CASSLATGPNPTYEQYF	TGTGCCAGCAGCTTGGCGACAGGGCCCAATCCCACCTACGAGCAGTACTTC
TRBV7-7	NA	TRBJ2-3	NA	CASSLVGGAGDTQYF	TGTGCTAGCAGCTTAGTTGGGGGGGCCGGAGATACGCAGTATTTT
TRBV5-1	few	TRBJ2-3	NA	CASSLWETGTDTQYF	TGCGCCAGCAGCTTGTGGGAGACCGGCACAGATACGCAGTATTTT
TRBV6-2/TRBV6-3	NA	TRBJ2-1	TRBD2	CASSYSSGAAYNEQFF	TGTGCCAGCAGTTACTCTAGCGGGGCCGCCTACAATGAGCAGTTCTTC
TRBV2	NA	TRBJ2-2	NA	CASSESGFVGLFF	TGTGCCAGCAGTGAATCCGGGTTCGTTGGGCTGTTTTTT
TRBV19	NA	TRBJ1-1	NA	CASRGGGATGNTEAFF	TGTGCCAGTAGGGGTGGAGGGGCGACGGGGAACACTGAAGCTTTCTTT
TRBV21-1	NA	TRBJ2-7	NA	CASSKVRRRRDREQYF	TGTGCCAGCAGCAAAGTTAGGCGTCGGCGGGATCGCGAGCAGTACTTC
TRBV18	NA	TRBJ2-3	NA	CASSEERSTDTQYF	TGTGCCAGCTCAGAGGAGAGAAGCACAGATACGCAGTATTTT
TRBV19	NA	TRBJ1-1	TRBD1	CASSTGQGPNTEAFF	TGTGCCAGTAGTACTGGACAGGGACCTAACACTGAAGCTTTCTTT
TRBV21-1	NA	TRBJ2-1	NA	CASRFLSGSCPLHRSYNEQFF	TGTGCCAGCCGTTTTCTAAGCGGGAGTTGCCCTTTACACCGCTCCTACAATGAGCAGTTCTTC
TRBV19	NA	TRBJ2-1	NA	CASSFTGTSGEQFF	TGTGCCAGTAGTTTCACCGGGACTTCGGGGGAGCAGTTCTTC
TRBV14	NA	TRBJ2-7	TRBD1	CASSSGTVLPYEQYF	TGTGCCAGCAGCTCCGGGACAGTTTTACCCTACGAGCAGTACTTC
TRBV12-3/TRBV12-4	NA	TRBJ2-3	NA	CASSLVEDRDLYF	TGTGCCAGCAGTTTAGTGGAGGATCGAGATTTGTATTTT
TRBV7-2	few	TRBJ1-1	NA	CASSWWGVNTEAFF	TGTGCCAGCAGCTGGTGGGGCGTGAACACTGAAGCTTTCTTT
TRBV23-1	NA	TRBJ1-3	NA	CASSQSQGIGSGNTIYF	TGCGCCAGCAGTCAATCGCAGGGGATCGGATCTGGAAACACCATATATTTT
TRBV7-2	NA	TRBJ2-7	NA	CASIPGGGGAGEQYF	TGTGCCAGCATCCCCGGTGGAGGGGGCGCGGGGGAGCAGTACTTC
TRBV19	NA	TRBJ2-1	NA	CASRTESRSYNEQFF	TGTGCCAGCCGGACTGAATCCCGCTCCTACAATGAGCAGTTCTTC
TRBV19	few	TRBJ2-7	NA	CASSIPGSYEQYF	TGTGCCAGTAGTATCCCAGGGTCCTACGAGCAGTACTTC
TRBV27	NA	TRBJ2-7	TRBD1	CASTRTGGRYEQYF	TGTGCCAGCACCCGGACAGGGGGTCGTTACGAGCAGTACTTC
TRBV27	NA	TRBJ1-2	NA	CASKQGGRGYTF	TGTGCCAGCAAACAGGGTGGACGTGGCTACACCTTC
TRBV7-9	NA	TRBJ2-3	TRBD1	CASRPVPGQGTDTQYF	TGTGCCAGCAGGCCGGTCCCGGGACAGGGGACAGATACGCAGTATTTT
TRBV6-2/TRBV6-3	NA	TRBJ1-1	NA	CASSSWEAEAFF	TGTGCCAGCAGTTCCTGGGAGGCTGAAGCTTTCTTT
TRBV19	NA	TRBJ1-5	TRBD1	CASRGQTDNQPQHF	TGTGCCAGTAGGGGACAGACGGACAATCAGCCCCAGCATTTT
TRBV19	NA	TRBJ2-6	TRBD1	CASRSTGGETGANVLTF	TGTGCCAGCAGATCCACAGGGGGCGAGACTGGGGCCAACGTCCTGACTTTC
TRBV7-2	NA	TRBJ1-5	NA	CASSHPGLDQPQHF	TGTGCCAGCAGCCACCCGGGGTTGGATCAGCCCCAGCATTTT
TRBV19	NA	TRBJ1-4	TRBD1	CASRRQGAGEKLFF	TGTGCCAGTAGAAGACAGGGGGCTGGTGAAAAACTGTTTTTT
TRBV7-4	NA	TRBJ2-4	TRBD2	CASSSISGRGVKNIQYF	TGTGCCAGCAGCTCTATAAGCGGGAGGGGCGTCAAAAACATTCAGTACTTC
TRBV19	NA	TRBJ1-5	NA	CASSIGLSNQPQHF	TGTGCCAGTAGTATCGGACTTAGCAATCAGCCCCAGCATTTT
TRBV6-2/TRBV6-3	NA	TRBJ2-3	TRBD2	CASSSPWGSGGRTDTQYF	TGTGCCAGCAGTTCCCCCTGGGGTAGCGGGGGGAGGACAGATACGCAGTATTTT
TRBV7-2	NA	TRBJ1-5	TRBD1	CASSLAARGLSNSNQPQHF	TGTGCCAGCAGCTTAGCGGCCAGGGGGCTATCGAATAGCAATCAGCCCCAGCATTTT
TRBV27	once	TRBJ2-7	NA	CASAPARDNYEQYF	TGTGCCAGCGCACCGGCAAGGGACAACTACGAGCAGTACTTC
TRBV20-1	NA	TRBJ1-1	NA	CSLRGSTEAFF	TGCAGCCTCAGGGGAAGCACTGAAGCTTTCTTT
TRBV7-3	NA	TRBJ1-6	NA	CASSNGGESPLHF	TGTGCCAGCAGCAATGGGGGGGAATCACCCCTCCACTTT
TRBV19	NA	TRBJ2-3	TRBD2	CASESRREGRDTQYF	TGTGCCAGTGAGAGTCGGCGGGAGGGTCGGGATACGCAGTATTTT
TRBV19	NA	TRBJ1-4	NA	CASIGDNEKLFF	TGTGCCAGTATCGGAGATAATGAAAAACTGTTTTTT
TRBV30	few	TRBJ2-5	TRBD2	CAWSVGSGGAGETQYF	TGTGCCTGGAGTGTAGGAAGCGGGGGGGCCGGGGAGACCCAGTACTTC
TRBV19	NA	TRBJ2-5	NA	CASSIRGAGETQYF	TGTGCCAGTAGTATCCGGGGGGCGGGTGAGACCCAGTACTTC
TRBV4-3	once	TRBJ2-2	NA	CASSPPGGLNTGELFF	TGCGCCAGCAGTCCCCCCGGGGGTTTGAACACCGGGGAGCTGTTTTTT
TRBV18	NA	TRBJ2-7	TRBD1	CASSRGQAYEQYF	TGTGCCAGCTCACGTGGACAGGCCTACGAGCAGTACTTC
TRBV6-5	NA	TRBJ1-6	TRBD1	CASSPGTGNSPLHF	TGTGCCAGCAGTCCGGGGACAGGGAATTCACCCCTCCACTTT
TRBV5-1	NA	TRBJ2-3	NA	CASSLGGPTDTQYF	TGCGCCAGCAGCTTGGGAGGGCCCACAGATACGCAGTATTTT